This T cell receptor beta chain derives from a study of blood T cell repertoires in COVID-19 (dated by TCRdb to about 2020). About the full investigation: The collaborator samples originated in the United States, Italy and Spain and spanned the acute and convalescent phases of COVID-19. The samples were drawn from the first 160 participants of the ongoing ImmuneRACE study and from 1,254 subjects provided by 6 global collaborators. The repertoires were released in a freely available public database meant as a resource for research on the immune response to SARS-CoV-2. Nearly every sample came with metadata listing a de-identified subject ID, COVID-19 status, age in years and sex. The dataset comprised deeply sampled blood TCRbeta repertoires from subjects exposed to, actively infected with, or recovered from COVID-19. The material from the prospective study consisted of cDNA or gDNA derived from T cells, B-cell-depleted T cells, or PBMCs. HLA class I and class II types, where available, came from metadata supplied by the sample provider rather than from assay-based typing. General findings and caveats noted by the study authors: The quantity of clinical and demographic metadata differed by source and by participant and was supplied without curation.

Comment on this clone: Its antigen is unknown. No much larger clone exists at a distance of one base, and base qualities are not known.

The immunoSEQ Assay, a bias-controlled multiplex PCR, was used to amplify TCRbeta CDR3 regions from genomic DNA. In the source study's methods: The number of nucleated cells in each sample was estimated from the amplification of reference gene primers within the assay. Sequence reads were collapsed and filtered to measure the absolute abundance of every unique TCRbeta CDR3 rearrangement. For each sample, productive Simpson clonality was calculated as the square root of Simpson's diversity index over productive rearrangements. This is the immuneACCESS table as TCRdb keeps it, with only in-frame sequences that have V and J called. A part of the clones is gone; compared with another copy, unresolved V genes explain less than half, and the rest is unexplained. For V, J and clone size, that table is used; D and trimming come from the DNA. For this sample there are about 200,000 clones; about 86% appear just once. In total, the top ten clones hold 3.5% to 4.5% of the sample.

Enrolling through a virtual design, the prospective study's participants ranged in age from about 18 to 89 years and lived across 24 United States geographic areas. In the prospective study, cohorts were assigned on the basis of participant-reported clinical history obtained from a screening survey and a study questionnaire. Mobile phlebotomists in the prospective study collected whole blood, serum and a nasopharyngeal or oropharyngeal swab from every participant. Additional blood draws and questionnaires over an approximately 2-month period could optionally be provided by prospective study participants. Prospective study blood samples were shipped either frozen or at room temperature before DNA extraction. The CDR1 and CDR2 encoded by the germline V gene are SGHTA and FQGTGA. The CDR3 starts with the cysteine, ends with the phenylalanine, and has 14 residues. The entry retains the CDR3 DNA only, 42 bases that are in frame from base 1. The V and J ends are trimmed by 5 bases and 3 bases, leaving 11 bases between them.

Input material: PBMCs or T cells enriched from blood (not recorded which). The sequence was collected from a woman aged 40 to 50 with acute COVID-19. Recombination linked TRBV7-3 to TRBJ2-1, with the D gene not confidently named. The nucleotide sequence is given as TGTGCCAGCAGCCCCTATAACGACTACAATGAGCAGTTCTTC. It codes for CASSPYNDYNEQFF.